The next 16 T cell receptor beta chains were all read from a single sample in a study of T cells expressing NK-cell markers. TCRdb reworked the 5' RACE reads into one entry per CDR3 protein, no DNA. This repertoire includes fewer than 6,500 distinct CDR3 sequences. The sample comprised blood T cells: a sorted CD56 or NKG2C T cell subset, CD4+ or CD8+ T cells, or bulk PBMC T cells (not recorded which). These receptors all come from a man aged 18 to 30 in good health.

This chain connects TRBV7-6 to TRBJ2-2; without DNA, the TCRdb call of TRBD1 cannot be checked. This CDR3 has 15 amino acids. Germline loops: CDR1 SGHVS, CDR2 FNYEAQ. The CDR3 is CASSLATGPTGELFF.

This clonotype is classed as medium-sized by frequency. The rearrangement links TRBV5-5 to TRBJ2-1. The CDR3 has 13 amino acids. Germline V gene data show CDR1 as SGHKS and CDR2 as YYEKEE (reference sequence). The CDR3 reads CASSMLSYNEQFF.

The chain recombines TRBV3-1 with TRBJ2-2. Per the germline V gene, CDR1 is LGHDT and CDR2 is YNNKEL (reference sequence). CDR3 length: 12 residues. CDR3 amino acids: CASSQNKGELFF. Filled out from reference TRBV3-1 and TRBJ2-2, the complete variable domain reads DTAVSQTPKYLVTQMGNDKSIKCEQNLGHDTMYWYKQDSKKFLKIMFSYNNKELIINETVPNRFSPKSPDKAHLNLHINSLELGDSAVYFCASSQNKGELFFGEGSRLTVL.

This clonotype is medium-sized by frequency. The chain has TRBV29-1 and TRBJ2-1; there is no DNA to check the TCRdb D call of TRBD1. The germline CDR1 and CDR2 sequences are SQVTM and ANQGSEA. The CDR3 length is 14 residues. This CDR3 is CSVGGRGHYNEQFF.

This clonotype registers medium-sized by frequency. The gene calls are TRBV9 and TRBJ2-2. Germline CDR1 SGDLS, CDR2 YYNGEE. This CDR3 has 15 residues. The CDR3 sequence: CASSVTAINTGELFF.

The chain combines TRBV11-3 with TRBJ2-2; there is no DNA to check the TCRdb D call of TRBD1. The germline V gene encodes CDR1 SGHNT and CDR2 YENEEA. This CDR3 is 14 amino acids long. The CDR3: CASSWTGSNGELFF.

The genes are TRBV9 and TRBJ2-3; the TRBD2 assignment by TCRdb is unverifiable without DNA. CDR1 and CDR2 (germline): SGDLS, YYNGEE. The CDR3 covers 17 residues. This CDR3 reads CASSALPLAGGPHTQYF.

This clonotype is identified as medium-sized from frequency. CDR3 sequence reads: CASSNRQGDNEQYF. V and J are TRBV27 and TRBJ2-7; TCRdb indicates TRBD1, and absent DNA this call remains unverified. The CDR3 consists of 14 residues. CDR1 and CDR2 (germline): MNHEY, SMNVEV (reference sequence).

This clonotype registers medium-sized by frequency. The chain has TRBV20-1 and TRBJ1-1; TCRdb returns TRBD1, unconfirmable since there is no DNA. This CDR3 contains 14 residues. Looked up from germline, CDR1 is DFQATT and CDR2 is SNEGSKA (reference sequence). CDR3 sequence reads: CSANSDRGDTEAFF.

This clonotype shows up as medium-sized (0.01 to 0.1%) by frequency. V usage is TRBV7-2 and J usage is TRBJ1-1; TCRdb selects TRBD1, and the lack of DNA leaves this call unchecked. In germline, CDR1 is SGHTA, CDR2 FQGNSA. This CDR3 is built from 19 residues. CDR3 sequence reads: CASSPHWERTGIWSTEAFF.

This clonotype is medium-sized by frequency. The gene calls are TRBV11-2 and TRBJ2-1; without DNA, the TCRdb call of TRBD1 cannot be checked. The CDR3 contains 12 residues. CDR1 SGHAT and CDR2 FQNNGV come from the germline V gene. The CDR3 sequence is CASSLPGTSQFF.

This clonotype is labeled medium-sized based on frequency. The J gene is TRBJ2-1, the V gene TRBV29-1; TCRdb names TRBD2, which stays unverified in the absence of DNA. The CDR3 consists of 15 residues. Germline V gene sequence: CDR1 SQVTM, CDR2 ANQGSEA. CDR3 loop: CSVDAQREYYYEQFF.

The V call is TRBV29-1, the J call TRBJ1-1; the TCRdb D gene call, TRBD1, has no DNA to confirm it. CDR1 is SQVTM and CDR2 is ANQGSEA in the germline V gene. The length of the CDR3 is 16 residues. This CDR3 is CSVEGAVGQTNTEAFF.

This clonotype counts as medium-sized (0.01 to 0.1%) by frequency. The J gene is TRBJ2-1, the V gene TRBV25-1; the TCRdb call, TRBD1, lacks DNA for checking. Germline CDR1 and CDR2: MGHDK and SYGVNS. This CDR3 comprises 15 residues. This CDR3 reads CASSESGGTYNEQFF.

The chain joins TRBV19 to TRBJ1-2; TCRdb's assignment of TRBD1 cannot be checked, as there is no DNA. Germline CDR1 is LNHDA and CDR2 is SQIVND (reference sequence). This CDR3 is 14 amino acids long. The CDR3 here is CASSNRDRGPGYTF.

The rearrangement links TRBV11-2 to TRBJ2-1; lacking DNA, the TRBD1 call made by TCRdb goes unchecked. Germline V gene lookup returns CDR1 SGHAT and CDR2 FQNNGV. This CDR3 contains 17 residues. The CDR3 loop reads CASSLGGAGSLYNEQFF.